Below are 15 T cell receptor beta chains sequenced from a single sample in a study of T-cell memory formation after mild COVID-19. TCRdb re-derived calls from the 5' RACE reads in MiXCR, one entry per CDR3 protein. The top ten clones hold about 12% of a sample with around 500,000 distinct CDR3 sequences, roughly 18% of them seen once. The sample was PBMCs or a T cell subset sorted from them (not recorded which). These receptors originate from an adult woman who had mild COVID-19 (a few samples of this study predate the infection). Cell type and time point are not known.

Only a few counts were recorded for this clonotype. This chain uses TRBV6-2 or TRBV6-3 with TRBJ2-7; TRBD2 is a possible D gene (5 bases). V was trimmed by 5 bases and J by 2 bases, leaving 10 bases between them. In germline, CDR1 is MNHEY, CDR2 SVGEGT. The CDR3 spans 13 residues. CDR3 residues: CASSISRAYEQYF. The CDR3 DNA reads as TGTGCCAGCAGTATTTCGAGGGCCTACGAGCAGTACTTC.

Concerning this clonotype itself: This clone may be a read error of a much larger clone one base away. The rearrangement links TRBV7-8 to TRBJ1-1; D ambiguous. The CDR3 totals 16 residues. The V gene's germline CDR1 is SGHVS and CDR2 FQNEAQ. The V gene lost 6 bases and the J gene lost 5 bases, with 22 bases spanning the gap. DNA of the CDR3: TGTGCCAGCAGTCACCGAACTCTTTTAATGGGAACTGAAGCTTTCTTT. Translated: CASSHRTLLMGTEAFF.

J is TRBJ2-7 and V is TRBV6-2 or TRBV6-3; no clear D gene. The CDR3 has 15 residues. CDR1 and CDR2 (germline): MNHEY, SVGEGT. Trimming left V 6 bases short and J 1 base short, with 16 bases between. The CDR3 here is CASRDPGPTSYEQYF. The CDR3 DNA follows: TGTGCCAGCAGGGACCCGGGTCCCACATCCTACGAGCAGTACTTC.

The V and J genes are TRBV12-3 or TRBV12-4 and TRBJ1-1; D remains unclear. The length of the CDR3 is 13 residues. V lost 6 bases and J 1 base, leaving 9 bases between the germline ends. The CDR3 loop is CASSSLENTEAFF. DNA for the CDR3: TGTGCCAGCAGCTCCCTAGAGAACACTGAAGCTTTCTTT.

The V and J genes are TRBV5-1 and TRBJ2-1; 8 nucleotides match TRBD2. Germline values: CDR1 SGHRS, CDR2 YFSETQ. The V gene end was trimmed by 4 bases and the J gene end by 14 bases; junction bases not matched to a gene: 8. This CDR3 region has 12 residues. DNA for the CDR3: TGCGCCAGCAGCAATGAAGCGGGAGAAGAGTTCTTC. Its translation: CASSNEAGEEFF.

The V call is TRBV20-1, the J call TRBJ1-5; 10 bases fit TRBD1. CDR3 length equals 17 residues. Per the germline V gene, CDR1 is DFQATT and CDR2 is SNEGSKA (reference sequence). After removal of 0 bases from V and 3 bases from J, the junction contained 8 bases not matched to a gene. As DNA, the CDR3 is TGCAGTGCTAGAGACCGGGGACAGGGGACAATCAATCAGCCCCAGCATTTT. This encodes CSARDRGQGTINQPQHF.

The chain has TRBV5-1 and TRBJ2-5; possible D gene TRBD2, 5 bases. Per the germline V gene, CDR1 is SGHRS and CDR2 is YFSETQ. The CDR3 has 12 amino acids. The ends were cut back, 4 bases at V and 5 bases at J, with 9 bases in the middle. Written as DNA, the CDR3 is TGCGCCAGCAGCAGGGAGTTCGAGACCCAGTACTTC. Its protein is CASSREFETQYF.

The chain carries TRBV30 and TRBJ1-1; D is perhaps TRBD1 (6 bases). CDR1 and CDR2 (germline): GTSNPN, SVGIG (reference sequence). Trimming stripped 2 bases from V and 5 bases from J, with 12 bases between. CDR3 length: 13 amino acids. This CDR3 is CAWSWGGGTEAFF. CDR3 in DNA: TGTGCCTGGAGTTGGGGAGGGGGGACTGAAGCTTTCTTT.

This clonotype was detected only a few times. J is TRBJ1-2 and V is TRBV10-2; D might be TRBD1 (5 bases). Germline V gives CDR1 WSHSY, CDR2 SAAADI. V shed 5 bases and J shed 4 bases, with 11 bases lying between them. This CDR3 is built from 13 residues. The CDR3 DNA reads TGCGCCAGCAGTTTACAGGAGGCCTATGGCTACACCTTC. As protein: CASSLQEAYGYTF.

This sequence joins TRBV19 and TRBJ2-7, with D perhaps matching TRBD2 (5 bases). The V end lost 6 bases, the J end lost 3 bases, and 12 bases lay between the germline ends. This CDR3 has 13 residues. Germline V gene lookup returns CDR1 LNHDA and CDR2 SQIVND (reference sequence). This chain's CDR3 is CASRTSGGYEQYF. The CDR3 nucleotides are TGTGCCAGTAGGACAAGCGGTGGCTACGAGCAGTACTTC.

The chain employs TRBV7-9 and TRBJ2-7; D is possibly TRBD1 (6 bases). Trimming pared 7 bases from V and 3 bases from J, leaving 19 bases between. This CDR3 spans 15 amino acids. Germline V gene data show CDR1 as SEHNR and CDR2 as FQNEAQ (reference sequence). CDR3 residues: CASTPGRGHNYEQYF. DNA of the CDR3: TGTGCCAGCACCCCGGGCAGGGGACACAACTACGAGCAGTACTTC.

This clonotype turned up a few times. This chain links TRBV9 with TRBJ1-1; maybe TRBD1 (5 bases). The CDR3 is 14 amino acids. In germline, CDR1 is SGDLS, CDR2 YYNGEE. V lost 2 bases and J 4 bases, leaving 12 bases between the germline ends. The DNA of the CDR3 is TGTGCCAGCAGCGTGGGGGACGTAAGCACTGAAGCTTTCTTT. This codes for CASSVGDVSTEAFF.

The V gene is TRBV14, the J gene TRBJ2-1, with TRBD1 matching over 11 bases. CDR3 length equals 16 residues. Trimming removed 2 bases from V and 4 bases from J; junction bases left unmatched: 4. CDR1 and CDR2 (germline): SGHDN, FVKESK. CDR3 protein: CASSQLGTGGYNEQFF. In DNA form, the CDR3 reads TGTGCCAGCAGCCAACTCGGGACAGGGGGTTACAATGAGCAGTTCTTC.

CDR3 loop: CASSFGQGGNEKLFF. The CDR3 region has the DNA TGTGCCAGCAGCTTTGGACAGGGCGGAAATGAAAAACTGTTTTTT. The rearrangement uses TRBV5-8 and TRBJ1-4, with TRBD1 identical over 8 bases. This CDR3 is built from 15 residues. The V segment lost 2 bases and the J segment 5 bases; nucleotides outside the gene matches: 5. CDR1 is SGHTS and CDR2 is YDEGEE in the germline V gene.

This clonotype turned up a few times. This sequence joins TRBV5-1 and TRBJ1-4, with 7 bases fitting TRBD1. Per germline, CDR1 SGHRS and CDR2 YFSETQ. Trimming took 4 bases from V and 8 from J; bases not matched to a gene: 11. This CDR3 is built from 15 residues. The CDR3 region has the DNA TGCGCCAGCAGCAGATACAGGGGTTCGCAGGAAAAACTGTTTTTT. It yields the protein CASSRYRGSQEKLFF.